The T cell receptor (beta chain) under discussion was sequenced for a study of T-cell memory formation after mild COVID-19. About the study: Clusters of TCRs were largely donor specific. Findings of the study overall: Clones shrinking between day 15 and 85 showed a balanced CD4/CD8 split, and those that grew later tilted toward CD4+. Prior to infection, memory already included some responding clones, suggesting cross-reactive memory joined.

This clonotype was recorded at least ten times. Its antigen is not known. From the 5' RACE reads, TCRdb called clonotypes with MiXCR, one entry per CDR3 protein. Among roughly 610,000 distinct CDR3 sequences listed, about 18% were seen once. The TCR comes from an adult woman who had mild COVID-19 (a few samples of this study predate the infection). Cell type and time point are not known. Sequencing input: PBMCs or a T cell subset sorted from them (not recorded which).

The CDR3 nucleotides are TGCAGTGCTAGAGATCGTCTTGTATCATACAATGAGCAGTTCTTC. Protein: CSARDRLVSYNEQFF. This chain uses TRBV20-1 with TRBJ2-1; D remains ambiguous. The ends were cut back, 0 bases at V and 4 bases at J, with 13 bases in the middle. CDR3 length: 15 amino acids. The germline V gene encodes CDR1 DFQATT and CDR2 SNEGSKA (reference sequence).